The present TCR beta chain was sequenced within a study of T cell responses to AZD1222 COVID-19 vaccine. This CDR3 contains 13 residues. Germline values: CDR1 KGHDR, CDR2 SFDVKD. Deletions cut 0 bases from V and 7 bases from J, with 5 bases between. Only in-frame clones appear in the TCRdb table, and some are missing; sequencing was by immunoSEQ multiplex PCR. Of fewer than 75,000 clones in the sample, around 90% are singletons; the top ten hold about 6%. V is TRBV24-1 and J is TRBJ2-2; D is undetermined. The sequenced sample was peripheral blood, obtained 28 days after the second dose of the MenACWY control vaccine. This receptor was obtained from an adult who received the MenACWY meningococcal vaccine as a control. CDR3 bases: TGTGCCACCAGTGATTTGAATGGCGGGGAGCTGTTTTTT. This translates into CATSDLNGGELFF.